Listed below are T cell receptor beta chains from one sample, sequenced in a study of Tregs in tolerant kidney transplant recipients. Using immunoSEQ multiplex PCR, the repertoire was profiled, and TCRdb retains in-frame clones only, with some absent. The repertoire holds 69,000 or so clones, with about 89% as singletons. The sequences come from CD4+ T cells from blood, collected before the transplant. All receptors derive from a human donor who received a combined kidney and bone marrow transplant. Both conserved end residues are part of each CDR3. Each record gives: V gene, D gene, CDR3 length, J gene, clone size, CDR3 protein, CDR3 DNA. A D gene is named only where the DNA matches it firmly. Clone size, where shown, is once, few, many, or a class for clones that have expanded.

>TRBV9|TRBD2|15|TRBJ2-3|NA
CASSVLLASTDTQYF
TGTGCCAGCAGCGTCCTACTAGCGTCCACAGATACGCAGTATTTT
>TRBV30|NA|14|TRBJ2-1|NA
CAWILGAGYNEQFF
TGTGCCTGGATACTCGGTGCGGGCTACAATGAGCAGTTCTTC
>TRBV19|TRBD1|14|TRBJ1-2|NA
CASRPGQGLYGYTF
TGTGCCAGTAGGCCAGGACAGGGGCTCTATGGCTACACCTTC
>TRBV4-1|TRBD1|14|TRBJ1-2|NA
CASSQTGSNYGYTF
TGCGCCAGCAGCCAGACAGGGAGTAACTATGGCTACACCTTC
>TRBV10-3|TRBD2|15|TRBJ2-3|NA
CAIRLAGGDTDTQYF
TGTGCCATCAGACTAGCGGGAGGGGACACAGATACGCAGTATTTT
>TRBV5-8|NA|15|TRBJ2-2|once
CASSLRSSGYGELFF
TGTGCCAGCAGTCTCCGGAGTAGTGGCTACGGGGAGCTGTTTTTT
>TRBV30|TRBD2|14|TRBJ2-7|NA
CAWSVTSGKDEQYF
TGTGCCTGGAGTGTAACTAGCGGGAAGGACGAGCAGTACTTC
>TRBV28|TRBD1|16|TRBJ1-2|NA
CASSLSTGLPFKGYTF
TGTGCCAGCAGTCTTTCGACAGGGCTACCGTTTAAGGGCTACACCTTC
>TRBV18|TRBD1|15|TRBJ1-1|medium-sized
CASSPAGGGNTEAFF
TGTGCCAGCTCACCCGCAGGGGGAGGTAACACTGAAGCTTTCTTT
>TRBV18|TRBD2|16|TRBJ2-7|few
CASSPPGLAGAYEQYF
TGTGCCAGCTCACCGCCTGGACTAGCGGGAGCCTACGAGCAGTACTTC
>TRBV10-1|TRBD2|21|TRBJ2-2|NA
CASRLISKRETSGRNTGELFF
TGCGCCAGCAGATTAATTAGTAAAAGAGAGACTAGCGGGAGAAACACCGGGGAGCTGTTTTTT
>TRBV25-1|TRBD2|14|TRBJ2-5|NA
CATSGLVYGETQYF
TGTGCCACTTCGGGACTAGTCTATGGAGAGACCCAGTACTTC
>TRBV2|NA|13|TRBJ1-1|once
CASSVDNGREAFF
TGTGCCAGCAGTGTGGACAACGGCCGTGAAGCTTTCTTT
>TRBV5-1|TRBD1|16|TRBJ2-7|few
CASSSGTGGYSYEQYF
TGCGCCAGCAGCTCCGGGACAGGGGGCTACTCCTACGAGCAGTACTTC
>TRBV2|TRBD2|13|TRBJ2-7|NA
CASSELAVYEQYF
TGTGCCAGCAGTGAACTAGCGGTCTACGAGCAGTACTTC
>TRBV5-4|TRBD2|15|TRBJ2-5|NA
CASRAGLAGAETQYF
TGTGCCAGCAGAGCGGGACTAGCGGGAGCTGAGACCCAGTACTTC
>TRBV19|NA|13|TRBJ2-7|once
CASSLDWDYEQYF
TGTGCCAGTAGTTTGGACTGGGACTACGAGCAGTACTTC
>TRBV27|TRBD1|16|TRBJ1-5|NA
CASSSITPTGTQPQHF
TGTGCCAGCAGTTCGATAACTCCGACAGGGACTCAGCCCCAGCATTTT
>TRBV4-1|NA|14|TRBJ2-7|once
CASSLRGFSYEQYF
TGCGCCAGCAGCCTACGGGGATTCTCCTACGAGCAGTACTTC
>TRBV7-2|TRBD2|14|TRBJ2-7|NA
CASSFGLASYEQYF
TGTGCCAGCAGCTTCGGACTAGCCTCCTACGAGCAGTACTTC
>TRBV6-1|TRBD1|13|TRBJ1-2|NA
CASSEVDRSGYTF
TGTGCCAGCAGTGAAGTGGACAGGTCTGGCTACACCTTC
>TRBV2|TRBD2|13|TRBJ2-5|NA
CASGSGREETQYF
TGTGCCAGCGGTAGCGGGAGAGAAGAGACCCAGTACTTC
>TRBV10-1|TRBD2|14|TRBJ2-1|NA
CASSEGGRVNEQFF
TGCGCCAGCAGTGAGGGCGGGAGGGTTAATGAGCAGTTCTTC
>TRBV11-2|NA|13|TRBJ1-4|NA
CASSSGLNEKLFF
TGTGCCAGCAGCTCAGGACTTAATGAAAAACTGTTTTTT
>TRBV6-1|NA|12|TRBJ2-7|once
CASSPTTYEQYF
TGTGCCAGCAGTCCAACTACCTACGAGCAGTACTTC
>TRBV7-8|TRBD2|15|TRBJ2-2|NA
CASSDLSGRSGELFF
TGTGCCAGCAGCGACCTTAGCGGGAGGTCCGGGGAGCTGTTTTTT
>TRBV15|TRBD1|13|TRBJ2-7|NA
CATSRDRAFEQYF
TGTGCCACCAGCCGGGACAGGGCGTTCGAGCAGTACTTC
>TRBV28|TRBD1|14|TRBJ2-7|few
CASIRQGMSYEQYF
TGTGCCAGCATCCGACAGGGGATGTCCTACGAGCAGTACTTC
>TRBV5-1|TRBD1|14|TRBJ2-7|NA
CASSLAGQGYEQYF
TGCGCCAGCAGCTTAGCGGGACAGGGCTACGAGCAGTACTTC
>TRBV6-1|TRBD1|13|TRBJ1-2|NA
CASSDRTGGGYTF
TGTGCCAGCAGTGATAGGACAGGGGGAGGCTACACCTTC
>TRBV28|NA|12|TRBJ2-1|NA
CASLGGMDEQFF
TGTGCCAGCCTCGGCGGGATGGATGAGCAGTTCTTC
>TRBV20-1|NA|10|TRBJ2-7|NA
CSAGHYEQYF
TGCAGTGCGGGACACTACGAGCAGTACTTC
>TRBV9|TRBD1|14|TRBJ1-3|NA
CASSSGTVGNTIYF
TGTGCCAGCAGCTCAGGGACAGTTGGAAACACCATATATTTT
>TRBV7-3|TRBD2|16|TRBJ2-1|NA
CASSKGLAGGHNEQFF
TGTGCCAGCAGCAAGGGACTAGCGGGAGGGCACAATGAGCAGTTCTTC
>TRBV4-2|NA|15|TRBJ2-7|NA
CASSGARESSYEQYF
TGTGCCAGCAGCGGGGCTCGCGAAAGCTCCTACGAGCAGTACTTC
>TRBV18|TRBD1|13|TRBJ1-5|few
CASSRQGDQPQHF
TGTGCCAGCTCGCGACAGGGGGATCAGCCCCAGCATTTT
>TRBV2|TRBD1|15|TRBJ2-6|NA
CASSEGARGANVLTF
TGTGCCAGCAGCGAGGGGGCGCGAGGGGCCAACGTCCTGACTTTC
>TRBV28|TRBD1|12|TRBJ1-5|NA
CASRIIGQGKHF
TGTGCCAGCAGGATCATCGGACAGGGGAAGCATTTT
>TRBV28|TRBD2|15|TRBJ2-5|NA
CASSRLAGDQETQYF
TGTGCCAGCAGCCGACTAGCGGGGGACCAAGAGACCCAGTACTTC
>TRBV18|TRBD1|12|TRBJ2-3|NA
CASSPEDRERYF
TGTGCCAGCTCACCAGAGGACAGGGAGCGGTATTTT
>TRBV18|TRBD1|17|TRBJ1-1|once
CASSRGDSITMNTEAFF
TGTGCCAGCTCACGAGGGGACAGCATCACCATGAACACTGAAGCTTTCTTT
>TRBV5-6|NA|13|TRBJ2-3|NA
CASSSSGGYTQYF
TGTGCCAGCAGCTCCTCGGGTGGGTATACGCAGTATTTT
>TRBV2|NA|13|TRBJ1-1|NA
CASKWQENTEAFF
TGTGCCAGCAAGTGGCAGGAGAACACTGAAGCTTTCTTT
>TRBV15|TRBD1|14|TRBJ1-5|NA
CATSGDRRNQPQHF
TGTGCCACCAGCGGGGACAGACGCAATCAGCCCCAGCATTTT
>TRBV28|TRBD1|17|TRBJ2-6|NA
CASSLDRVGSGANVLTF
TGTGCCAGCAGTTTGGACAGGGTTGGGTCTGGGGCCAACGTCCTGACTTTC
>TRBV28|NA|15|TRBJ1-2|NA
CASTTSGQNNYGYTF
TGTGCCAGCACCACCTCTGGACAGAATAACTATGGCTACACCTTC
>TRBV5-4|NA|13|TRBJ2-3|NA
CASSPLFTDTQYF
TGTGCCAGCAGCCCCCTATTCACAGATACGCAGTATTTT